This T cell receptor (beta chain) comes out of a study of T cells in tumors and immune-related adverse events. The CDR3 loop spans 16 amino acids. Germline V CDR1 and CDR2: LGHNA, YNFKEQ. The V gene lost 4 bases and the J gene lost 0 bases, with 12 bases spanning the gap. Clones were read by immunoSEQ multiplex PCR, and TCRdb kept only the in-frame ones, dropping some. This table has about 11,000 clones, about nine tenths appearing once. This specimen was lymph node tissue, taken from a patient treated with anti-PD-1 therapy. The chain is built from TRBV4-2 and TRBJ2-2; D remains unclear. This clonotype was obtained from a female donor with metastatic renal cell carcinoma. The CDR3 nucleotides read TGTGCCAGCAGCCCGAGACCGGTCGCGAACACCGGGGAGCTGTTTTTT. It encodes CASSPRPVANTGELFF.